The clone carrying this T cell receptor (beta chain) was counted only a few times. The target antigen is unknown. The data are from a study of T cell repertoires in cytomegalovirus infection. TCRdb itself ran the reads through MiXCR, one entry per CDR3 protein. The repertoire holds around 710,000 distinct CDR3 sequences, 25% to 35% seen once, with 13% in the top ten. V gave up 6 bases and J gave up 3 bases, with 21 bases separating them. The CDR3 length is 16 residues. Looked up from germline, CDR1 is MNHEY and CDR2 is SMNVEV (reference sequence). The rearrangement joins TRBV27 to TRBJ2-7; unclear D gene. The sequencing used cultured CD8+ T cells from PBMCs, collected from culture after CMV antigen stimulation. The origin of this receptor is a human donor in good health (CMV status not recorded). Some clones in this sample may be carry-over from other donors' samples. CDR3 protein: CASSHIGSVGYYEQYF. CDR3 coding DNA: TGTGCCAGCAGCCATATTGGAAGTGTAGGATACTACGAGCAGTACTTC.